What follows are 8 T cell receptor beta chains derived from one specimen sequenced in a study of blood T cells in healthy people across ages. Combining a sample-barcoded 5' primer with a J-beta primer mix, a second PCR ran for roughly 6 to 11 cycles. TCRdb reanalysed the 5' RACE reads using MiXCR and keeps one entry per CDR3 protein. This repertoire shows approximately 800,000 distinct CDR3 sequences, 20% to 25% found once; its top ten account for approximately 3.7%. This sample also belongs to another study, concerning T cells of mothers and their children.

What was sequenced was blood. The receptors here all came from a boy younger than 18 in good health.

This rearrangement joins TRBV7-9 to TRBJ1-1; the D gene is possibly TRBD1 (5 bases). The V and J ends lost 5 bases and 3 bases respectively, with 16 bases between them. The CDR3 totals 15 residues. Germline V gives CDR1 SEHNR, CDR2 FQNEAQ (reference sequence). DNA for the CDR3: TGTGCCAGCAGCACCGCAGGGAGGTTGGACACTGAAGCTTTCTTT. This encodes CASSTAGRLDTEAFF.

The chain joins TRBV5-1 to TRBJ2-5; D is possibly TRBD2 (5 bases). Trimming left V 2 bases short and J 4 bases short, with 15 bases between. From germline, CDR1 is SGHRS and CDR2 YFSETQ. The CDR3 totals 15 residues. CDR3 amino acids: CASSFGAAVRETQYF. CDR3 sequence (DNA): TGCGCCAGCAGCTTTGGAGCGGCAGTCCGAGAGACCCAGTACTTC.

This chain connects TRBV3-1 to TRBJ2-1; unclear D gene. The germline V gene has CDR1 LGHDT and CDR2 YNNKEL (reference sequence). Trimming took 3 bases from V and 8 from J, leaving 8 bases between them. The CDR3 runs to 12 residues. The CDR3 DNA follows: TGTGCCAGCAGCCACGAAGTAGATGAGCAGTTCTTC. Encoded protein: CASSHEVDEQFF.

A few counts support this clonotype. CDR3: CASSPETGQRLEQYF. In DNA form, the CDR3 reads TGTGCCAGCTCACCGGAGACAGGCCAACGACTCGAGCAGTACTTC. The rearrangement links TRBV18 to TRBJ2-5, with a weak D call TRBD1 (6 bases). The DNA matches TRBJ2-7 better at its end, which makes the J call doubtful. Looked up from germline, CDR1 is KGHSH and CDR2 is LQKENI. The CDR3 length is 15 residues.

This clonotype was picked up a small number of times. The gene calls are TRBV29-1 and TRBJ2-5; D not certain. The CDR3 sequence is 11 residues long. V lost 3 bases to trimming and J lost 4 bases, with 6 bases between them. CDR1 SQVTM and CDR2 ANQGSEA come from the germline V gene. CDR3 residues: CSVDPGETQYF. CDR3 nucleotides: TGCAGCGTTGATCCCGGAGAGACCCAGTACTTC.

This clonotype was seen only a few times. This chain connects TRBV20-1 to TRBJ2-7; 12 nucleotides align to TRBD2. The CDR3 has 15 amino acids. Trimming removed 1 base from V and 2 bases from J; junction bases left unmatched: 3. Germline V lookup: CDR1 DFQATT, CDR2 SNEGSKA (reference sequence). CDR3 nucleotides: TGCAGTGCTAGAGCCCGACTAGCGGGAGCCTACGAGCAGTACTTC. Its translation is CSARARLAGAYEQYF.

A note on this clonotype: The junction does not match germline at one end; this may be a read error. The CDR3 here is CASSYSGDGTSPLHF. Written as DNA, the CDR3 is TGTGCTAGCAGTTACTCGGGGGATGGGACTTCACCCCTCCACTTT. The chain links TRBV6-6 to TRBJ1-6, with D maybe TRBD1 (5 bases). This CDR3 contains 15 residues. Germline loops: CDR1 MNHNY, CDR2 SVGAGI (reference sequence).

This clonotype was counted between two and nine times. This rearrangement joins TRBV7-2 to TRBJ1-2, with D maybe TRBD1 (5 bases). V gave up 5 bases and J gave up 7 bases, with 14 bases separating them. The CDR3 contains 13 residues. CDR1 is SGHTA and CDR2 is FQGNSA in the germline V gene. This CDR3 is CASSLQGASGYTF. The CDR3 DNA reads as TGTGCCAGCAGCCTCCAGGGAGCCTCTGGCTACACCTTC.